Sequencing of this T cell receptor beta chain was carried out in a study of T cell repertoires in cytomegalovirus infection. The wider study: Recently identified HLA-C-restricted CMV epitopes were used, and well-studied HLA-B-restricted CMV epitopes were used as well. Shared public TCR beta signatures pointed to both CMV infection and a matching HLA type.

Using its own MiXCR run on the reads, TCRdb lists one record per CDR3 protein. This repertoire shows approximately 990,000 distinct CDR3 sequences, less than 35% found once; its top ten account for more than 12%. Germline values: CDR1 SGHRS, CDR2 YFSETQ. The CDR3 covers 16 residues. Notes on this clonotype: Its antigen is not identified. The germline gene is not matched at one end of the junction; a read error may be the cause.

The sequence came from a human donor in good health (CMV status not recorded). Some clones in this sample may be carry-over from other donors' samples. The chain recombines TRBV5-1 with TRBJ2-1; TRBD2 might be the D (6 bases). Sequencing was performed on cultured CD8+ T cells from PBMCs, taken from culture after CMV antigen stimulation. CDR3 coding DNA: TGCGTCAGCAGAATTCCAGCGGGTAGCTCCTACAATGAGCAGTTCTTC. Translated, it gives CVSRIPAGSSYNEQFF.